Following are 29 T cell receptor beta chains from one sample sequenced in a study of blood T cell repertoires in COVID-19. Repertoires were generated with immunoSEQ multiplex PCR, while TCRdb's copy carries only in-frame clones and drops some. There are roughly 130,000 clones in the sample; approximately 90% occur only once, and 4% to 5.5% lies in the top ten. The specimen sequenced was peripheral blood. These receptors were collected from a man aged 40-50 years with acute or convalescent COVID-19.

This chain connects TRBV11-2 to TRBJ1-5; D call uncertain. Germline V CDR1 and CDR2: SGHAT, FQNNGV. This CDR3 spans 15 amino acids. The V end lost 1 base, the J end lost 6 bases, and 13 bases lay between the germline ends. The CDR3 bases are TGTGCCAGCAGCTTAGCATCTGGAGGCGGTCAGCCCCAGCATTTT. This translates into CASSLASGGGQPQHF.

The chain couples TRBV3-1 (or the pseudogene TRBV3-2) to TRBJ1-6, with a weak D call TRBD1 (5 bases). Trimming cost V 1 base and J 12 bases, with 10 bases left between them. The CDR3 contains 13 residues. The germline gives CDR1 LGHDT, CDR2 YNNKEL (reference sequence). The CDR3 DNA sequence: TGTGCCAGCAGCCAAGTACAGGATGGACCCCTCCACTTT. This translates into CASSQVQDGPLHF.

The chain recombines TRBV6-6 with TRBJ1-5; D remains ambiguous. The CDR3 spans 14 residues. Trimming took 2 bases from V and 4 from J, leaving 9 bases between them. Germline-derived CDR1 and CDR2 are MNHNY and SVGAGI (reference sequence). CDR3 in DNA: TGTGCCAGCAGTTACGTGTTCGGGAATCAGCCCCAGCATTTT. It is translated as CASSYVFGNQPQHF.

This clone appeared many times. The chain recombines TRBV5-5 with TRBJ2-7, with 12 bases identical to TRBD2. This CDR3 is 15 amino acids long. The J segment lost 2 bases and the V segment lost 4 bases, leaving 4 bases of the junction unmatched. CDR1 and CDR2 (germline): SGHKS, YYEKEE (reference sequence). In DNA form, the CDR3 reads TGTGCCAGCAGCGCCCGACTAGCGGGGGCCTACGAGCAGTACTTC. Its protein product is CASSARLAGAYEQYF.

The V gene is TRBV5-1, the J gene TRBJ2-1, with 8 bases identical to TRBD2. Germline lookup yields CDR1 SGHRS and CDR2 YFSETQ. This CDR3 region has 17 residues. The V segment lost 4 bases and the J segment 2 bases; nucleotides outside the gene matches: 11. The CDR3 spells CASSPEVGGRTYNEQFF. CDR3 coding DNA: TGCGCCAGCAGCCCGGAGGTAGGCGGGAGGACCTACAATGAGCAGTTCTTC. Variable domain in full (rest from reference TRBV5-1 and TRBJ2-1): KAGVTQTPRYLIKTRGQQVTLSCSPISGHRSVSWYQQTPGQGLQFLFEYFSETQRNKGNFPGRFSGRQFSNSRSEMNVSTLELGDSALYLCASSPEVGGRTYNEQFFGPGTRLTVL.

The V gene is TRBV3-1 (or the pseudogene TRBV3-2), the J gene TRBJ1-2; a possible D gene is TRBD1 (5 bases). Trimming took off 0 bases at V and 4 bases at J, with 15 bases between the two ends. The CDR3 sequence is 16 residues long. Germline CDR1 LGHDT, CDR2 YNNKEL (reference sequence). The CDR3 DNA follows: TGTGCCAGCAGCCAAGAATCCCTCCGGACAACCTATGGCTACACCTTC. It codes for CASSQESLRTTYGYTF.

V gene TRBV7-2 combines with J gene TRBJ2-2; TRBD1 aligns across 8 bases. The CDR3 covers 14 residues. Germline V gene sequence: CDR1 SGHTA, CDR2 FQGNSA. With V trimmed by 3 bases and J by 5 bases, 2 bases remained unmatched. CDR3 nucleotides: TGTGCCAGCAGCTTCAACAGGGGGACCGGGGAGCTGTTTTTT. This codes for CASSFNRGTGELFF.

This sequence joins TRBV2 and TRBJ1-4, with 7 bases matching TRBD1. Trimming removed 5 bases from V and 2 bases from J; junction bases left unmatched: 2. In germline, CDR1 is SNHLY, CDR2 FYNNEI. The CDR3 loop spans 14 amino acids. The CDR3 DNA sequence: TGTGCCAGCAGTAGGACAGGTACTAATGAAAAACTGTTTTTT. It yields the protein CASSRTGTNEKLFF.

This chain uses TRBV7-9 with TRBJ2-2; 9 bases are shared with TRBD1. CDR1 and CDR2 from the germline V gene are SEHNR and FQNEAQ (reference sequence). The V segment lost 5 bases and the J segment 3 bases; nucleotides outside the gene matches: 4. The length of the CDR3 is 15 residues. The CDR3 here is CASSLRDRDTGELFF. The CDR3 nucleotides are TGTGCCAGCAGCCTCCGGGACAGGGACACCGGGGAGCTGTTTTTT.

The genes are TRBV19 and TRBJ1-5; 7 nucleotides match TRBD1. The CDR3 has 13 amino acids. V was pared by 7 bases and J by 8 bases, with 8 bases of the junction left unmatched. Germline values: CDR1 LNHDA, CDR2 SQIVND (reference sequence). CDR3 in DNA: TGTGCCAGTAATCGACAGGGAGGCGAGCCCCAGCATTTT. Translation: CASNRQGGEPQHF.

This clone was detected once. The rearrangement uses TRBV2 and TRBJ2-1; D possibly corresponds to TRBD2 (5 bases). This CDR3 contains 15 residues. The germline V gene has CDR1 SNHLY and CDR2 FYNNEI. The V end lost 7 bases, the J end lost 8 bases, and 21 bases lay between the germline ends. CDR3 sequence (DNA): TGTGCCAGCATTTCGACGCCATTCATCGGGGATGAGCAGTTCTTC. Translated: CASISTPFIGDEQFF.

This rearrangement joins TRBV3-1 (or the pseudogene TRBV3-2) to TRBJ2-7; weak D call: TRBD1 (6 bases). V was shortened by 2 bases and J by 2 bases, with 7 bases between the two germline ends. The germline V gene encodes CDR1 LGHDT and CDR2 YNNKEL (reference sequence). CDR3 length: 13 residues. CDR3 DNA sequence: TGTGCCAGCAGCCAAAACAGGGCCTACGAGCAGTACTTC. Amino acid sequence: CASSQNRAYEQYF.

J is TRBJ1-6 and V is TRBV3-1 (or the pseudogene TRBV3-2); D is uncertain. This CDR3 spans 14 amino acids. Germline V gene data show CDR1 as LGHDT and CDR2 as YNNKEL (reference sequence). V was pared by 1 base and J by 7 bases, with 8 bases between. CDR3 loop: CASSQVGGNSPLHF. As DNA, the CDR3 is TGTGCCAGCAGCCAAGTTGGTGGCAATTCACCCCTCCACTTT.

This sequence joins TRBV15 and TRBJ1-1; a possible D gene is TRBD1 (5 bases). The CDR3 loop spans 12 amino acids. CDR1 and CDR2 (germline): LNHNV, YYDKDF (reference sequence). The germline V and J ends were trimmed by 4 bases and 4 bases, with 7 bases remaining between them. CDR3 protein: CATSKTATEAFF. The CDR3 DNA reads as TGTGCCACCAGCAAGACAGCCACTGAAGCTTTCTTT.

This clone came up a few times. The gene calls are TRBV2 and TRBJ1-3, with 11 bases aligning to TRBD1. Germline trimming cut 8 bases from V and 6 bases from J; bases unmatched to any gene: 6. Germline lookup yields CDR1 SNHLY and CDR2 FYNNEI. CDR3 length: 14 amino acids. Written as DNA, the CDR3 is TGTGCCAGCGGGACAGGGGGTTCGGTAAACACCATATATTTT. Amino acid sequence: CASGTGGSVNTIYF.

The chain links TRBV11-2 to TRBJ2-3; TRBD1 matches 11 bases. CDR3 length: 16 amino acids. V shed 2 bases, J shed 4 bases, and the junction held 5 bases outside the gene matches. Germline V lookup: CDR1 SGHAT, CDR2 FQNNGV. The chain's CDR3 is CASSLSGTGGPDTQYF. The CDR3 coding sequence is TGTGCCAGCAGCTTATCCGGGACAGGGGGTCCAGATACGCAGTATTTT.

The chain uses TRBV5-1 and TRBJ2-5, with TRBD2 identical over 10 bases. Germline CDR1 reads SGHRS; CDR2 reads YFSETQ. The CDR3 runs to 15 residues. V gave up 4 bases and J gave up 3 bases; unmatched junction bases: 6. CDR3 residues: CASSLDGLAEETQYF. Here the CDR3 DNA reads TGCGCCAGCAGCCTAGACGGACTAGCGGAAGAGACCCAGTACTTC. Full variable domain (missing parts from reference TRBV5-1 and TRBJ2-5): KAGVTQTPRYLIKTRGQQVTLSCSPISGHRSVSWYQQTPGQGLQFLFEYFSETQRNKGNFPGRFSGRQFSNSRSEMNVSTLELGDSALYLCASSLDGLAEETQYFGPGTRLLVL.

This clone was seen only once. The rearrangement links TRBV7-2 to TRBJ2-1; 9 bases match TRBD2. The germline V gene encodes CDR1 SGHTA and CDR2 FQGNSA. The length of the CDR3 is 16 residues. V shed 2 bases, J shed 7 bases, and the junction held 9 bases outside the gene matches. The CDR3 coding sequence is TGTGCCAGCAGCTTACATAGCGGGGGCCTGGGGAATGAGCAGTTCTTC. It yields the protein CASSLHSGGLGNEQFF. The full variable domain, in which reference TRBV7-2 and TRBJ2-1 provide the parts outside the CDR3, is GAGVSQSPSNKVTEKGKDVELRCDPISGHTALYWYRQSLGQGLEFLIYFQGNSAPDKSGLPSDRFSAERTGGSVSTLTIQRTQQEDSAVYLCASSLHSGGLGNEQFFGPGTRLTVL.

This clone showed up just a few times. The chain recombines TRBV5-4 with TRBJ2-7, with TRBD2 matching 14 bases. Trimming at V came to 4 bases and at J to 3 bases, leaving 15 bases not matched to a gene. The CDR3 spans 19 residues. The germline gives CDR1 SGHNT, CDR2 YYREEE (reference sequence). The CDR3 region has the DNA TGTGCCAGCAGCGAAGGGACTAGCGGGAGTATTGGGAGTGTCTACGAGCAGTACTTC. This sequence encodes CASSEGTSGSIGSVYEQYF.

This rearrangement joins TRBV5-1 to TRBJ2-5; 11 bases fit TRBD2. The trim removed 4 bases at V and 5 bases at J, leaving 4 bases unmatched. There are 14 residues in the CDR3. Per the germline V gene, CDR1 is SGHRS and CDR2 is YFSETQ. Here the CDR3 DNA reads TGCGCCAGCAGCATGACTAGCGGGGTTGAGACCCAGTACTTC. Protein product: CASSMTSGVETQYF.

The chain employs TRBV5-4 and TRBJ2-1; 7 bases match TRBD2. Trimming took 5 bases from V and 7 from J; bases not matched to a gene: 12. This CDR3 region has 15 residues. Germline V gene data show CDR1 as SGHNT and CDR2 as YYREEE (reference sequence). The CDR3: CASSFLSGTGNEQFF. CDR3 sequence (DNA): TGTGCCAGCAGTTTCCTAAGCGGGACGGGGAATGAGCAGTTCTTC.

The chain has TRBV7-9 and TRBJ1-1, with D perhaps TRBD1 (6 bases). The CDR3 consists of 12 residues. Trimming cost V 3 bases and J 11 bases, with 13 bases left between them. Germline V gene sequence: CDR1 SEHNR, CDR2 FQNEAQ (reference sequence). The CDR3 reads CASSLFPGDAFF. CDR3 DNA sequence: TGTGCCAGCAGCTTGTTCCCAGGGGATGCTTTCTTT.

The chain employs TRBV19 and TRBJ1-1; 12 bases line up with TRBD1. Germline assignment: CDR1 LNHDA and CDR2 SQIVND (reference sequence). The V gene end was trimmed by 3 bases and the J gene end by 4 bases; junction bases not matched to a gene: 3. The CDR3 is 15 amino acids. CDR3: CASSMGQGARTEAFF. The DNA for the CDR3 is TGTGCCAGTAGTATGGGACAGGGGGCGCGCACTGAAGCTTTCTTT.

CDR3: CASSQDRPSSTGELFF. Here the CDR3 DNA reads TGCGCCAGCAGCCAAGATAGGCCTAGTAGCACCGGGGAGCTGTTTTTT. The J gene is TRBJ2-2, the V gene TRBV4-3; D gene unclear. This CDR3 region has 16 residues. Trimming left V 0 bases short and J 4 bases short, with 12 bases between. Germline V gene data show CDR1 as LGHNA and CDR2 as YSLEER.

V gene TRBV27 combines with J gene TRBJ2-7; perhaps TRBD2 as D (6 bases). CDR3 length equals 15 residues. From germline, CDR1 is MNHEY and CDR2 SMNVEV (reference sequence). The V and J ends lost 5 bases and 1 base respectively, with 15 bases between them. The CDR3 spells CASSRDFPTSYEQYF. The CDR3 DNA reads TGTGCCAGCAGTCGGGACTTTCCGACTTCCTACGAGCAGTACTTC.

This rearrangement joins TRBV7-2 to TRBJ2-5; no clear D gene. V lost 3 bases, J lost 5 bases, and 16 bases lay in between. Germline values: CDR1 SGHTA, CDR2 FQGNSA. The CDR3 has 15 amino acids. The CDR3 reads CASSFRQPLGETQYF. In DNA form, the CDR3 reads TGTGCCAGCAGCTTTCGGCAGCCCCTCGGGGAGACCCAGTACTTC.

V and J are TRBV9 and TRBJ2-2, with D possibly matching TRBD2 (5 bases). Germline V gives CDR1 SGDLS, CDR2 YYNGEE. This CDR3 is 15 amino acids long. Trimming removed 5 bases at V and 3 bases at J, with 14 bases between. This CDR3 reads CASSRGSTHTGELFF. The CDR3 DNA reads TGTGCCAGCAGTAGAGGGAGCACGCACACCGGGGAGCTGTTTTTT.

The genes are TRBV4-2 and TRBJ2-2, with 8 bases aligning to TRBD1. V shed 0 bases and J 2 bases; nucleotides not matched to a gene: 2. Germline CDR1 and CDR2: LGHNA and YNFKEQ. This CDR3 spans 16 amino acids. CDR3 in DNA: TGTGCCAGCAGCCAAGACCCAGGGGGCAACACCGGGGAGCTGTTTTTT. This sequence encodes CASSQDPGGNTGELFF.

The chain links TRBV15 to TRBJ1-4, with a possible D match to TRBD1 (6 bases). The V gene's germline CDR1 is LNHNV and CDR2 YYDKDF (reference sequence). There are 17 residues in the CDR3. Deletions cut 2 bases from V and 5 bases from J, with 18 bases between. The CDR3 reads CATSRIEGQTLNEKLFF. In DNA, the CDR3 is TGTGCCACCAGCAGAATAGAAGGACAGACCTTAAATGAAAAACTGTTTTTT.